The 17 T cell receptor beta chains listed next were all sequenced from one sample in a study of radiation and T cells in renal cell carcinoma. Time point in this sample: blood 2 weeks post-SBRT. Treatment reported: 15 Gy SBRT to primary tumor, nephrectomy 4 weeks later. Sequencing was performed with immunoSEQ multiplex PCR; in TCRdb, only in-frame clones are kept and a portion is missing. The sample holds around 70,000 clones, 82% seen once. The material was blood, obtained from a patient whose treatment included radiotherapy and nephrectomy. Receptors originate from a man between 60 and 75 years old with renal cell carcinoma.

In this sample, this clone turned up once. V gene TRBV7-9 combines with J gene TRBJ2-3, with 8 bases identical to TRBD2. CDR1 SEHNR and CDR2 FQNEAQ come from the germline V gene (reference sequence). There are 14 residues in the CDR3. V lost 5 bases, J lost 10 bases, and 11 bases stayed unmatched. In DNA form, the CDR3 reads TGTGCCAGCAGCGCGGGACTAGGTGGGAGGCCGCAGTATTTT. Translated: CASSAGLGGRPQYF.

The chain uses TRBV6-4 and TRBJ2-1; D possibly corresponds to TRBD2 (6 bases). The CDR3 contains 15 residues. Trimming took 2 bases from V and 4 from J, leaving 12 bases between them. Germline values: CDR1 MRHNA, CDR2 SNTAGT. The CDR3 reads CASSDNGGGYNEQFF. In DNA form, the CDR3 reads TGTGCCAGCAGTGACAACGGGGGTGGATACAATGAGCAGTTCTTC.

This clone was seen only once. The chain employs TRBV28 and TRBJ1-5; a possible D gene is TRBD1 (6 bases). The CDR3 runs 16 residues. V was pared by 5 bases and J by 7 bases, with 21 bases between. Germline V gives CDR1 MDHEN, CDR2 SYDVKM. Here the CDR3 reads CASSTGTGGLRQPQHF. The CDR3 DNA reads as TGTGCCAGCAGTACCGGGACTGGGGGCCTTCGGCAGCCCCAGCATTTT.

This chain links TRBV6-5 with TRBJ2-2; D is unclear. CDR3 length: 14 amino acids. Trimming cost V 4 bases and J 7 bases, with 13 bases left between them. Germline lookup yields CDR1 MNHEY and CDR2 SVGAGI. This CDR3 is CASSSSDSSGELFF. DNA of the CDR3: TGTGCCAGCAGTTCTTCCGACTCGAGCGGGGAGCTGTTTTTT.

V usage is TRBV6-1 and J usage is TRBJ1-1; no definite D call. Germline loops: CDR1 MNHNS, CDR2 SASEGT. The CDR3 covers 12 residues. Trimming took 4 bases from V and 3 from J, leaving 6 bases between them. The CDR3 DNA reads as TGTGCCAGCAGTGCTGGGTACACTGAAGCTTTCTTT. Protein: CASSAGYTEAFF.

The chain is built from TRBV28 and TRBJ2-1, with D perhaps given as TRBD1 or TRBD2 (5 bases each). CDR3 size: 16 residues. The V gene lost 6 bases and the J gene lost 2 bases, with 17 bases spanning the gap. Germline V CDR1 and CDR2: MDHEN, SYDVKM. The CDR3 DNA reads TGTGCCAGCAGCCCTCTGGGGACCTTACCCTACAATGAGCAGTTCTTC. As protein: CASSPLGTLPYNEQFF.

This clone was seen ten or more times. As DNA, the CDR3 is TGTGCCAGCTCACCACCAGCAGGGGCGGGAGATACGCAGTATTTT. This gives the protein CASSPPAGAGDTQYF. The rearrangement joins TRBV18 to TRBJ2-3, with a tentative D call TRBD1 (6 bases). From germline, CDR1 is KGHSH and CDR2 LQKENI. V lost 0 bases and J lost 5, with 12 bases in between. The CDR3 has 15 amino acids.

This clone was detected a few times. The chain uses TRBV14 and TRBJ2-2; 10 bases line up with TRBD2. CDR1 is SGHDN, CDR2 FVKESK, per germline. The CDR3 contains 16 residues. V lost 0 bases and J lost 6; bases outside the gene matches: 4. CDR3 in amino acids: CASSQEAGGPPGELFF. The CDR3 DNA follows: TGTGCCAGCAGCCAAGAAGCGGGAGGGCCCCCCGGGGAGCTGTTTTTT.

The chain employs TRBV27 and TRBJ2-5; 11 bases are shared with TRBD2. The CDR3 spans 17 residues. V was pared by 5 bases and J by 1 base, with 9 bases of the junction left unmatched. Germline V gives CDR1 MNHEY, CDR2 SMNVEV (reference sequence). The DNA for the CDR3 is TGTGCCAGCAGTCAACTAGCGGGAGCGGGGTTCCAAGAGACCCAGTACTTC. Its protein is CASSQLAGAGFQETQYF.

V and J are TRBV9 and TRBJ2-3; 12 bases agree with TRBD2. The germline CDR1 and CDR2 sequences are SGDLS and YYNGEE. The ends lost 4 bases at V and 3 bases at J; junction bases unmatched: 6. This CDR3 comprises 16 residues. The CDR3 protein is CASSSRLAGETDTQYF. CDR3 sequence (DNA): TGTGCCAGCAGCTCGCGACTAGCGGGGGAAACAGATACGCAGTATTTT.

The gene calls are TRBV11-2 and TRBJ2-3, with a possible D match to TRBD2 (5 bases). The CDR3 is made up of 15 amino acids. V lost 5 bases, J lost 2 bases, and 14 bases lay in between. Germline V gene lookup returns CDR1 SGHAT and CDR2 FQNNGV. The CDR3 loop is CASSQKGLDTDTQYF. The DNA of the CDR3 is TGTGCCAGCAGCCAAAAAGGACTGGACACAGATACGCAGTATTTT.

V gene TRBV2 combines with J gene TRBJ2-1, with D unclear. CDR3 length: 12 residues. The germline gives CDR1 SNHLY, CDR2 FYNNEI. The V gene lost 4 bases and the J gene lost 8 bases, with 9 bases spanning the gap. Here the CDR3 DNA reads TGTGCCAGCAGTGGGGTTGCGTATGAGCAGTTCTTC. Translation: CASSGVAYEQFF.

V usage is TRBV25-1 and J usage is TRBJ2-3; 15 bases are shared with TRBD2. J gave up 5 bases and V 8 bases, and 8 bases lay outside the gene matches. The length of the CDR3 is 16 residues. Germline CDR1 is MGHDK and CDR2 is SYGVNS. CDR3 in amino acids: CASSAPGLAGGDTQYF. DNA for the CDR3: TGTGCCAGCTCAGCCCCGGGACTAGCGGGGGGAGATACGCAGTATTTT.

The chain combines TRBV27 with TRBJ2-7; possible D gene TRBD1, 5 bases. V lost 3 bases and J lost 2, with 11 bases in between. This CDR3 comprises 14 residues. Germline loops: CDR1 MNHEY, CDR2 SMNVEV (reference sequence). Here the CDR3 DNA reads TGTGCCAGCAGTTTCCAGGGTCCCCCCTACGAGCAGTACTTC. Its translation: CASSFQGPPYEQYF.

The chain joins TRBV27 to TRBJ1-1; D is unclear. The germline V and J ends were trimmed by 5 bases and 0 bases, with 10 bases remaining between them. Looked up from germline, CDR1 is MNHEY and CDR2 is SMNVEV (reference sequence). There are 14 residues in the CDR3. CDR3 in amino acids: CASSPRSLNTEAFF. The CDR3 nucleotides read TGTGCCAGCAGTCCCCGTTCCTTGAACACTGAAGCTTTCTTT.

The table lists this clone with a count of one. This CDR3 reads CASSQVPTGRNEKLFF. For the CDR3, the DNA is TGTGCCAGCAGCCAAGTTCCAACAGGGCGAAATGAAAAACTGTTTTTT. V gene TRBV14 combines with J gene TRBJ1-4; possible D gene TRBD1, 6 bases. Germline V gives CDR1 SGHDN, CDR2 FVKESK. The CDR3 loop spans 16 amino acids. The germline V and J ends were trimmed by 1 base and 5 bases, with 14 bases remaining between them.

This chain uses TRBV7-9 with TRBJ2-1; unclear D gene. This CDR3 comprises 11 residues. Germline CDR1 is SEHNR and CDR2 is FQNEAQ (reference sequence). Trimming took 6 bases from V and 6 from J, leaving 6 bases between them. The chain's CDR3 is CASRRGNEQFF. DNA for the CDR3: TGTGCCAGCAGAAGAGGCAATGAGCAGTTCTTC.